Presented here are 27 T cell receptor beta chains from one specimen sequenced in a study of blood T cells in healthy people across ages. The authors ran a second PCR of about 7 to 12 cycles using a sample-barcoded 5' primer and a J-beta primer mix. TCRdb analysed the 5' RACE reads with MiXCR anew, one entry per CDR3 protein. The sample consists of more than 900,000 distinct CDR3 sequences, roughly 24% of them appearing once. The same specimen was also included in a second study, on T cells of mothers and their children.

The sequenced sample was blood. These receptors all come from a girl aged 2-10 years in good health.

The chain employs TRBV6-6 and TRBJ1-4; D is perhaps TRBD1 (6 bases). CDR1 is MNHNY and CDR2 is SVGAGI in the germline V gene (reference sequence). This CDR3 is built from 12 residues. The V end lost 5 bases, the J end lost 8 bases, and 9 bases lay between the germline ends. The CDR3 region is CASSRDMEKLFF. For the CDR3, the DNA is TGTGCCAGCAGTAGGGACATGGAAAAACTGTTTTTT.

This clonotype appeared a few times. The chain links TRBV7-8 to TRBJ1-4; D possibly corresponds to TRBD1 (6 bases). V was clipped by 3 bases and J by 8 bases, with 13 bases between them. There are 14 residues in the CDR3. In germline, CDR1 is SGHVS, CDR2 FQNEAQ. Here the CDR3 reads CASSLGTGREKLFF. The CDR3 DNA sequence: TGTGCCAGCAGCTTGGGAACAGGGCGAGAAAAACTGTTTTTT. Supplemented by reference TRBV7-8 and TRBJ1-4, the full variable domain reads GAGVSQSPRYKVAKRGQDVALRCDPISGHVSLFWYQQALGQGPEFLTYFQNEAQLDKSGLPSDRFFAERPEGSVSTLKIQRTQQEDSAVYLCASSLGTGREKLFFGSGTQLSVL.

The J gene is TRBJ2-5, the V gene TRBV11-2; D may be TRBD1 or TRBD2 (5 bases each). The germline V and J ends were trimmed by 5 bases and 5 bases, with 15 bases remaining between them. The CDR3 extends over 14 amino acids. Germline V CDR1 and CDR2: SGHAT, FQNNGV. The CDR3 protein is CASSPQIGTETQYF. The CDR3, as DNA: TGTGCCAGCAGCCCTCAAATCGGGACGGAGACCCAGTACTTC.

CDR3 region: CSADWRNYNEQFF. The CDR3 DNA reads TGCAGTGCCGACTGGCGGAATTACAATGAGCAGTTCTTC. The chain recombines TRBV20-1 with TRBJ2-1; D is uncertain. The germline CDR1 and CDR2 sequences are DFQATT and SNEGSKA (reference sequence). There are 13 residues in the CDR3. Trimming stripped 6 bases from V and 4 bases from J, with 13 bases between.

This rearrangement joins TRBV4-1 to TRBJ2-3; D possibly corresponds to TRBD2 (5 bases). Trimming left V 2 bases short and J 0 bases short, with 12 bases between. The CDR3 runs to 16 residues. The germline V gene has CDR1 MGHRA and CDR2 YSYEKL. The DNA of the CDR3 is TGCGCCAGCAGCCAACAAAGCGGAGGTAGCACAGATACGCAGTATTTT. Protein: CASSQQSGGSTDTQYF.

The V call is TRBV27, the J call TRBJ1-2; possible D gene TRBD1, 6 bases. The CDR3 runs to 14 residues. Germline CDR1 and CDR2: MNHEY and SMNVEV (reference sequence). V lost 6 bases to trimming and J lost 2 bases, with 13 bases between them. This chain's CDR3 is CASRSYGQNYGYTF. The DNA for the CDR3 is TGTGCCAGCAGAAGTTACGGACAGAACTATGGCTACACCTTC.

V and J are TRBV29-1 and TRBJ2-3; 9 bases are a match to TRBD2. J lost 3 bases, V lost 4 bases, and 2 bases had no gene match. Germline V CDR1 and CDR2: SQVTM, ANQGSEA. This CDR3 is 13 amino acids long. The CDR3 region is CSVGAGGTDTQYF. The DNA for the CDR3 is TGCAGCGTTGGTGCGGGAGGGACAGATACGCAGTATTTT.

This clonotype was recorded a few times. The chain carries TRBV29-1 and TRBJ2-3; D is uncertain. This CDR3 comprises 11 residues. CDR1 SQVTM and CDR2 ANQGSEA come from the germline V gene. V was pared by 2 bases and J by 4 bases, with 4 bases between. The CDR3 protein is CSVEQADTQYF. In DNA, the CDR3 is TGCAGCGTTGAACAGGCAGATACGCAGTATTTT.

This clonotype turned up a few times. The V call is TRBV6-1, the J call TRBJ2-5, with a tentative D call TRBD2 (6 bases). The V and J ends lost 8 bases and 11 bases respectively, with 21 bases between them. The CDR3 spans 13 residues. CDR1 and CDR2 from the germline V gene are MNHNS and SASEGT. DNA of the CDR3: TGTGCCAGCCGGGAGTCCACCCAGACAGAGCAGTACTTC. Translated, it gives CASRESTQTEQYF.

The chain has TRBV29-1 and TRBJ2-5; D is possibly TRBD2 (6 bases). Germline values: CDR1 SQVTM, CDR2 ANQGSEA. With 4 bases removed from V and 2 bases from J, the gap between germline ends came to 17 bases. The CDR3 covers 15 residues. The CDR3 protein is CSVGDPGTYQETQYF. CDR3 coding DNA: TGCAGCGTTGGAGACCCCGGGACTTATCAAGAGACCCAGTACTTC.

The V call is TRBV29-1, the J call TRBJ2-5; TRBD2 aligns across 7 bases. This CDR3 has 14 residues. V trimming: 5 bases; J trimming: 0 bases; junction bases outside the gene matches: 6. The V gene's germline CDR1 is SQVTM and CDR2 ANQGSEA. The CDR3 sequence is CSVSRGGYQETQYF. The CDR3 nucleotides read TGCAGCGTTAGCCGGGGAGGGTACCAAGAGACCCAGTACTTC. Full variable domain (outside the CDR3, taken from reference TRBV29-1 and TRBJ2-5): SAVISQKPSRDICQRGTSLTIQCQVDSQVTMMFWYRQQPGQSLTLIATANQGSEATYESGFVIDKFPISRPNLTFSTLTVSNMSPEDSSIYLCSVSRGGYQETQYFGPGTRLLVL.

This rearrangement joins TRBV12-3 or TRBV12-4 to TRBJ2-5; D possibly corresponds to TRBD1 (6 bases). Gene TRBJ2-1 matches the end of the DNA better, so the J call may be wrong. The CDR3 runs to 13 residues. CDR3 region: CAVGQYNPNEQFF. CDR3 coding DNA: TGTGCTGTAGGACAGTATAATCCCAATGAGCAGTTCTTC.

This rearrangement joins TRBV7-3 to TRBJ2-2; TRBD1 agrees at 9 bases. Germline lookup yields CDR1 SGHTA and CDR2 FQGTGA. V was pared by 7 bases and J by 6 bases, with 6 bases of the junction left unmatched. The CDR3 runs to 14 residues. For the CDR3, the DNA is TGTGCCAGCACGGACAGGGGCGAGGCCGGGGAGCTGTTTTTT. Translation gives CASTDRGEAGELFF. Using reference TRBV7-3 and TRBJ2-2 for the parts outside the CDR3, the full variable domain is GAGVSQTPSNKVTEKGKYVELRCDPISGHTALYWYRQSLGQGPEFLIYFQGTGAADDSGLPNDRFFAVRPEGSVSTLKIQRTERGDSAVYLCASTDRGEAGELFFGEGSRLTVL.

The chain is built from TRBV2 and TRBJ2-1; 7 nucleotides line up with TRBD2. The CDR3 has 15 amino acids. Germline CDR1 SNHLY, CDR2 FYNNEI. The J segment lost 6 bases and the V segment lost 3 bases, leaving 8 bases of the junction unmatched. The CDR3 bases are TGTGCCAGCAGTGATGATAGCGGGTCGACCAATGAGCAGTTCTTC. This translates into CASSDDSGSTNEQFF.

The rearrangement uses TRBV7-9 and TRBJ2-5; 10 nucleotides line up with TRBD2. This CDR3 is 16 amino acids long. Losses at the gene ends were 4 bases for V and 2 bases for J; bases not matched to a gene: 7. Germline values: CDR1 SEHNR, CDR2 FQNEAQ (reference sequence). The CDR3 here is CASSSVSGGKQETQYF. The CDR3 region has the DNA TGTGCCAGCAGCTCGGTTAGCGGGGGGAAACAAGAGACCCAGTACTTC. The variable domain in full, with the rest retrieved from reference TRBV7-9 and TRBJ2-5, is DTGVSQNPRHKITKRGQNVTFRCDPISEHNRLYWYRQTLGQGPEFLTYFQNEAQLEKSRLLSDRFSAERPKGSFSTLEIQRTEQGDSAMYLCASSSVSGGKQETQYFGPGTRLLVL.

This chain joins TRBV27 and TRBJ1-1; perhaps TRBD1 as D (5 bases). Germline CDR1 and CDR2: MNHEY and SMNVEV (reference sequence). The CDR3 runs 13 residues. The V gene lost 5 bases and the J gene lost 4 bases, with 11 bases spanning the gap. CDR3 coding DNA: TGTGCCAGCAGTAAGGGAGGGACCACTGAAGCTTTCTTT. Protein product: CASSKGGTTEAFF.

The rearrangement links TRBV6-2 or TRBV6-3 to TRBJ2-3; 8 bases are shared with TRBD2. V was pared by 2 bases and J by 10 bases, with 8 bases of the junction left unmatched. The CDR3 spans 14 residues. Germline V gene data show CDR1 as MNHEY and CDR2 as SVGEGT. The CDR3 DNA follows: TGTGCCAGCAGTTACATAGCGGGGTTCCTTCCGCAGTATTTT. Amino acids: CASSYIAGFLPQYF.

For this clonotype: Being one base from a much bigger clone, this may be a read error. The rearrangement uses TRBV2 and TRBJ2-5, with TRBD2 matching 9 bases. The end of the DNA fits TRBJ2-1 better, so the J call may be wrong. Germline loops: CDR1 SNHLY, CDR2 FYNNEI. The length of the CDR3 is 14 residues. Here the CDR3 DNA reads TGTGCCAGCAGTGGACTAGCGGACTACAATGAGCAGTTCTTC. It is translated as CASSGLADYNEQFF.

This clonotype was observed a handful of times. The rearrangement links TRBV6-2 or TRBV6-3 to TRBJ2-5; 8 nucleotides line up with TRBD2. Germline V gene lookup returns CDR1 MNHEY and CDR2 SVGEGT. Germline trimming cut 11 bases from V and 4 bases from J; bases unmatched to any gene: 6. This CDR3 is built from 12 residues. CDR3 in amino acids: CAVGLAPETQYF. The DNA for the CDR3 is TGTGCCGTAGGACTAGCCCCAGAGACCCAGTACTTC.

This clonotype has a handful of counts. The chain carries TRBV5-1 and TRBJ1-2; D not certain. Deletions cut 0 bases from V and 5 bases from J, with 11 bases between. CDR1 SGHRS and CDR2 YFSETQ come from the germline V gene. The length of the CDR3 is 14 residues. CDR3 nucleotide sequence: TGCGCCAGCAGCTTGGAGGCAGGAAAGTATGGCTACACCTTC. Protein sequence: CASSLEAGKYGYTF.

The CDR3 region is CASSYYRPDDTGELFF. CDR3 in DNA: TGTGCCAGCAGTTACTACCGCCCGGACGACACCGGGGAGCTGTTTTTT. This rearrangement joins TRBV6-6 to TRBJ2-2; D is undetermined. Germline loops: CDR1 MNHNY, CDR2 SVGAGI (reference sequence). Trimming left V 1 base short and J 3 bases short, with 12 bases between. There are 16 residues in the CDR3.

The chain has TRBV4-1 and TRBJ2-5; 8 bases are shared with TRBD1. This CDR3 region has 14 residues. The V segment lost 3 bases and the J segment 6 bases; nucleotides outside the gene matches: 6. Germline V CDR1 and CDR2: MGHRA, YSYEKL. CDR3 DNA sequence: TGCGCCAGCAGCCAGGGACAGGCTATCCAGACCCAGTACTTC. Translated, it gives CASSQGQAIQTQYF.

This sequence joins TRBV12-3 or TRBV12-4 and TRBJ1-2; D call uncertain. Trimming removed 2 bases at V and 4 bases at J, with 14 bases between. The CDR3 consists of 15 residues. The CDR3 nucleotides read TGTGCCAGCAGTTTAAGCTGGGCCGGAGGCTATGGCTACACCTTC. Protein sequence: CASSLSWAGGYGYTF.

The chain joins TRBV7-9 to TRBJ2-5, with D perhaps being TRBD1 or TRBD2 (5 bases each). Germline V CDR1 and CDR2: SEHNR, FQNEAQ (reference sequence). V shed 5 bases and J shed 3 bases, with 16 bases lying between them. CDR3 length: 15 residues. The DNA of the CDR3 is TGTGCCAGCAGCAGCGTGTGGGTGGGGGAAGAGACCCAGTACTTC. It codes for CASSSVWVGEETQYF.

This clonotype has just a few counts. The chain couples TRBV7-2 to TRBJ2-1; D possibly matches TRBD1 or TRBD2 (5 bases each). This CDR3 region has 11 residues. Germline CDR1 SGHTA, CDR2 FQGNSA. Trimming cost V 6 bases and J 9 bases, with 9 bases left between them. The CDR3 region has the DNA TGTGCCAGCAGGGGGGTCAGTGAGCAGTTCTTC. As protein: CASRGVSEQFF.

This clonotype appeared a few times. The rearrangement joins TRBV12-1 to TRBJ2-1. TRBV12-1 constitutes a pseudogene. The CDR3 has 13 amino acids. The CDR3 coding sequence is TGTGCCAGCAGCTACCACCCATACAATGAGCAGTTCTTC. Protein sequence: CASSYHPYNEQFF.

This clonotype occurred a few times. The chain has TRBV5-8 and TRBJ2-7; TRBD2 might be the D (5 bases). The germline CDR1 and CDR2 sequences are SGHTS and YDEGEE. CDR3 length equals 14 residues. Trimming cost V 7 bases and J 2 bases, with 16 bases left between them. The CDR3 here is CASGLDSVTYEQYF. CDR3 bases: TGTGCCAGCGGTTTGGACTCAGTAACCTACGAGCAGTACTTC.